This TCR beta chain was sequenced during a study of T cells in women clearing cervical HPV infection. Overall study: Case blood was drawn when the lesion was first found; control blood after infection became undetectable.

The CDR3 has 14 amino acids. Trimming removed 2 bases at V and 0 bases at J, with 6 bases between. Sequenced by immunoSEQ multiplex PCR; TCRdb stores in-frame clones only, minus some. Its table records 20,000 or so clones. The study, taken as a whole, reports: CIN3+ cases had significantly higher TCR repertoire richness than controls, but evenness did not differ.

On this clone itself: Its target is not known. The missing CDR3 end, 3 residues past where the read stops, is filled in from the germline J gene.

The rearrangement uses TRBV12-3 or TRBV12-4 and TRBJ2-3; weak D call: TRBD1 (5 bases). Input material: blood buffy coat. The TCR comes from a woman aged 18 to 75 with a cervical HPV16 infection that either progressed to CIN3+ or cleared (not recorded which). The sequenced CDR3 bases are TGTGCCAGCAGTTTACAGGGAAGCACAGATACG. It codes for CASSLQGSTDT. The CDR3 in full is CASSLQGSTDTQYF.